This TCR beta chain emerged from a study of shared clonotypes between healthy human individuals. A note on this clone: The target antigen is unknown.

This CDR3 spans 16 amino acids. The V gene end was trimmed by 6 bases and the J gene end by 4 bases; junction bases not matched to a gene: 11. Germline-derived CDR1 and CDR2 are MDHEN and SYDVKM. TCRdb's copy holds only in-frame clones and misses some; the assay was immunoSEQ multiplex PCR. In the table there are about 2.4 million clones, more than 85% of which are singletons. Negatively enriched CD4+ T cells were divided by CD45RA into naive and memory. Study results and limitations: Naive subsets usually exceeded memory subsets in estimated richness.

The sequenced material came from naive CD4+ T cells from PBMCs. Subset given: CD45RA+ positively selected. V and J are TRBV28 and TRBJ1-2; 10 nucleotides line up with TRBD1. The receptor was isolated from a young man in good health. Some clones in this sample may be carry-over from other donors' samples. The CDR3 here is CASSVAPGTGVYGYTF. CDR3 in DNA: TGTGCCAGCAGCGTCGCGCCCGGGACAGGGGTCTATGGCTACACCTTC.